This TCR beta chain was recovered during a study of cytomegalovirus exposure and HLA in healthy donors (dated by TCRdb to about 2017). In terms of the full investigation: In an earlier analysis of under 600 of the donors, around 300 Gb of sequence data and 90 million to 120 million unique TCR beta sequences from about 179 million T cells were reported. To study patterns of TCR occurrence, a later analysis re-analyzed previously published TCR beta repertoires from hundreds of donors and added high-resolution HLA genotyping. The T cell repertoires of 666 subjects were profiled by immunosequencing and related to cytomegalovirus serostatus. A later genetic analysis took genome-wide SNP genotypes for about 65% of the 666 donors and used that subset as a discovery cohort. Every discovery cohort repertoire had been produced on one sequencing platform. The aim of the study was to test whether cataloging public T cell receptors could identify signatures of past pathogen exposure. Approximately 310 gigabases of sequencing data and tens of millions of unique TCR sequences were included in an early release covering about 700 HLA-typed donors. Alongside the repertoire data, information on donor age, sex, ethnicity and CMV serostatus was compiled. Roughly five DR-DQ haplotypes were handled as single units for association and clustering, since linkage in the cohort was strong. To predict cytomegalovirus infection status, the study brought together high-throughput TCR immunosequencing, statistical association of individual TCRs with disease status, and machine learning. A separate validation cohort of roughly 130 different subjects was used in addition to the approximately 610-subject first cohort. Among some 410 genotyped donors of the cohort, an average of around 240,000 unique TCR beta nucleotide sequences were sequenced per donor, 15% to 20% of them non-productive. Rather than using new phenotypic data, the later analysis identified candidate immune exposures from TCR beta sequences and from how often those sequences occurred across donors. An earlier analysis of a few hundred of the donors applied high-throughput TCR beta sequencing to assess whether each TCR beta V gene segment acted as functional or pseudogenic. HLA typing included class I and class II loci at four-digit resolution. The number of donors typed differed by locus, with roughly 629-640 for A, B, C, DRB1 and DQB1, 522 for DQA1, 606 for DPA1, and 472 for DPB1. Of the 398 genotyped donors, 65% to 90% were placed in the genetic ancestry cluster associated with self-reported Caucasian donors. The full study reports these points: HLA typing was unavailable for some donors at each locus, so association tests used only the typed subset. In a later genetic analysis, fewer N-insertions in productive TCRs were reported among donors in an Asian-associated ancestry cluster than the roughly 700-donor mean. In a later analysis, several top co-occurrence clusters were reported to appear linked to parvovirus B19, influenza, CMV and Epstein-Barr virus. The classifier was reported to diagnose cytomegalovirus status with high specificity and sensitivity in both the original cohort and the validation cohort. A further reported finding was that TCR beta sequences accurately predicted the HLA-A and HLA-B alleles for most subjects in the first cohort. Most CMV-associated TCR beta chains appeared to be HLA-restricted in a later analysis, and the HLA associations seemed to be driven largely by CMV exposure. In this cohort, only TCR beta chains were sequenced, and detectable features were limited by the absence of alpha or paired-chain data. The earlier analysis of nearly 600 of the donors excluded around 17 rarely observed V segments, including chromosome 9 orphons, because counts were too low. The 87-base-pair reads could not distinguish some IMGT-functional V segments, including TRBV6-2 and TRBV6-3, so those segments were excluded. Presence/absence analyses assumed roughly uniform sequencing depth across donors, an assumption that may not hold. Immune exposure information for the cohort was limited to CMV serostatus. The authors suggested that the approach could potentially be generalized to other disease states and immunological phenotypes. Across donors, most TCR sequences were observed very rarely, whereas some public TCRs were present in many individuals. In a later genetic analysis, a missense DCLRE1C variant was associated with V-gene and J-gene trimming of TCR beta chains, and the association was replicated in an independent cohort. Linkage disequilibrium might explain the correlated functional status among segregating V segments, but an unknown experimental factor could not be ruled out. An earlier analysis of 450 to 750 of the donors showed that most TCR beta V segments appeared in productive rearrangements either about 87% or about 30% of the time, which broadly matched IMGT annotations. In a later analysis, the rate of TCR association differed among HLA loci, with DRB1 alleles having the most associated TCRs and HLA-C alleles having the fewest. The sequencing pipeline was judged likely to have produced a cluster of highly shared sequence variants as a technical artifact. A few of the identified cytomegalovirus-associated TCR beta chains were confirmed in vitro to be specific for cytomegalovirus antigens. In the study, 164 TCR beta chains were listed as associated with cytomegalovirus. In a later analysis, HLA-associated TCR beta chains were found to be more clonally expanded and to have lower generation probabilities than equally common non-associated chains. When HLA alleles, especially DR and DQ, strongly co-occurred, TCR associations were difficult to assign to individual alleles. Specific HLA alleles were associated with around 18,000 TCR beta sequences at a false discovery rate of 0.05 in a later analysis.

Spanning cysteine to phenylalanine, the CDR3 consists of 14 amino acids. Only the CDR3 DNA stays, 42 bases, in frame from base 1. CDR1 and CDR2, per the germline V gene, are ENHRY and SYGVKD. V lost 3 bases and J lost 6 bases; the stretch between them is 14 bases long. In total, more than 500 healthy bone marrow donors made up the cohort. Cohort members were all nominally healthy when sampled, although unrecorded immune exposures were likely present. The donor tested CMV seronegative and was one of the 352 seronegative cohort members. Each donor provided a peripheral blood sample, and peripheral blood mononuclear cells were used for TCR beta sequencing. Genomic DNA was extracted from the blood cell samples with the Qiagen DNeasy Blood Extraction Kit. This clone was recorded a few times. There is no known antigen for this receptor. Base qualities are not recorded, but no much larger clone differs from it by a single base.

The library was produced with the immunoSEQ multiplex PCR assay. For the multiplex PCR, a mixture combining 60 forward primers for TCR Vbeta segments and 13 reverse primers for TCR Jbeta segments was used. Amplification of the CDR3 region of rearranged TCR beta genes was performed with a multiplex PCR assay on genomic DNA. On the Illumina HiSeq System, the amplified TCR beta libraries were sequenced as 87-base-pair reads. The authors' pipeline ran thus. Across the 600 to 700 repertoires, a later analysis counted approximately 75 million unique TCR beta chains, around 11 million of which were shared by at least two donors. A nearest-neighbor algorithm error-corrected the raw reads and collapsed the reads into unique sequences, merging closely related sequences to remove PCR and sequencing errors. Alignment of CDR3 sequences to IMGT reference sequences was used to assign V, D and J gene segments. Each retained sequence needed at least a six-nucleotide match to both a V gene segment and a J gene segment. Rearrangements were called productive when the CDR3 lacked stop codons and stayed in frame with V and J; all others were non-productive. CDR3 was defined according to IMGT convention as the region running from the second conserved V-encoded cysteine to the conserved J-encoded phenylalanine. The earlier analysis of 587 of the donors excluded any sequence lacking an unambiguous match to a single V gene segment. In an earlier analysis of a few hundred of the donors, V segments were called functional above 56.7% productive rearrangements and were called segregating when the between-donor standard deviation exceeded 5%. A statistical classification framework was built for diagnosing cytomegalovirus status from the catalog of TCR beta chain sequences. V and J gene assignment, in a later analysis, came from comparing TCR nucleotide sequences with IMGT/GENE-DB human TR gene sequences. The TCRdist pipeline was used in a later analysis to assign CDR3 sequences and most-parsimonious VDJ recombination scenarios. In a later analysis, every TCR beta chain was defined by the combination of its CDR3 amino acid sequence and its V-gene family, and reads without a unique V-gene family were dropped. To address suspected cross-contamination and a sequencing artifact, a later analysis removed over 500 highly shared, low-generation-probability nucleotide sequences. A later analysis calculated a clonal expansion index for each public chain from normalized within-repertoire ranks of inferred template counts. Generation probabilities in a later analysis came from a VDJ recombination model fitted to out-of-frame rearrangements, and those results were checked against IGoR. Hypergeometric tests were used in a later analysis to score TCR-TCR, TCR-HLA and TCR-CMV co-occurrence, with a repertoire-size bias correction applied to the TCR pairs. False discovery rates were estimated in a later analysis by permuting HLA or CMV assignments 20 times. In a later analysis, co-occurring TCRs were grouped with DBSCAN, and TCRdist sequence similarity was added when clustering was performed within HLA-allele-positive subsets. Repertoires with fewer than 30,000 or more than 120,000 public chains were left out of co-occurrence clustering, as were about 5 repertoires with anomalous nucleotide sharing. TCRdb holds this immuneACCESS table with in-frame rearrangements only. Some clones are missing; in checked studies, unresolved V genes explain under half, and the rest has no known cause. The V and J calls and the clone size are those of that table, but D and trimming were determined from the DNA. Across this sample there are 100,000 or so clones, with over 65% seen only once. Roughly 2.6% of the sample is in the top ten clones.

The chain links TRBV10-3 with TRBJ1-1; 6 matching bases give a weak D call of TRBD1. This TCR derives from a female donor in good health and CMV-seronegative. Sequencing was carried out using PBMCs. The encoded CDR3 is CAISDPPGESEAFF. The DNA reads TGTGCCATCAGTGACCCCCCAGGGGAGTCTGAAGCTTTCTTT.